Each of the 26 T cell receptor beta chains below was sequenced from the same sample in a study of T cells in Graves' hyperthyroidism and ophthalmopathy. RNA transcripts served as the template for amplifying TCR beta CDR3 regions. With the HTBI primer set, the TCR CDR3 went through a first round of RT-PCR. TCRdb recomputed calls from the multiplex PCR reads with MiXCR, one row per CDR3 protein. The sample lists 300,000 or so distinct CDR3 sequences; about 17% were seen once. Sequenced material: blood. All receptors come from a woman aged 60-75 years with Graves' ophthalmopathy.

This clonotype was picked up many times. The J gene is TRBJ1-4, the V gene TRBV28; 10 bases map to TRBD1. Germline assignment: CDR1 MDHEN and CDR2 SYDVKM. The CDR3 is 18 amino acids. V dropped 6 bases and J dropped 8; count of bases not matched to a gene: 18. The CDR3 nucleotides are TGTGCCAGCAGGCATCGCACTTCCCGGACAGGGGGAGGAGAAAAACTGTTTTTT. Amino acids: CASRHRTSRTGGGEKLFF.

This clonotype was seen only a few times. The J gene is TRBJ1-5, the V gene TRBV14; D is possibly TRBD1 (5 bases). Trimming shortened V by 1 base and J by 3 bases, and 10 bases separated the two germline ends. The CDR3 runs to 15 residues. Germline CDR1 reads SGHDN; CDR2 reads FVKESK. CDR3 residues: CASSQGAGTNQPQHF. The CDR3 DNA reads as TGTGCCAGCAGCCAAGGGGCAGGGACCAATCAGCCCCAGCATTTT.

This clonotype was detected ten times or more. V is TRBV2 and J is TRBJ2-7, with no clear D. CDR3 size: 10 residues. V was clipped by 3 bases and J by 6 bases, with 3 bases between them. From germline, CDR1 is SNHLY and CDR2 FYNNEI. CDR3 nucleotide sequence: TGTGCCAGCAGTGATTTCGAGCAGTACTTC. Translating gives CASSDFEQYF.

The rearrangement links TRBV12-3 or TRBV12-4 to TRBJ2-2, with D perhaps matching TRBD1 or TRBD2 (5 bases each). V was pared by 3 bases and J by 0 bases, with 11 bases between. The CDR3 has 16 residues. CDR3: CASSFEGRANTGELFF. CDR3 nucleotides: TGTGCCAGCAGTTTTGAGGGCAGGGCGAACACCGGGGAGCTGTTTTTT.

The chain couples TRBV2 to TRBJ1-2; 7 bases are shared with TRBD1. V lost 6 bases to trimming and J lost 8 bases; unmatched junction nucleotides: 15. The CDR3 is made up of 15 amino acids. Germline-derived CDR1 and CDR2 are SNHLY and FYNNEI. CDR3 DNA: TGTGCCAGCAGATCCGGACAGGCCCAGGGAGGAGGCTACACCTTC. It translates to CASRSGQAQGGGYTF.

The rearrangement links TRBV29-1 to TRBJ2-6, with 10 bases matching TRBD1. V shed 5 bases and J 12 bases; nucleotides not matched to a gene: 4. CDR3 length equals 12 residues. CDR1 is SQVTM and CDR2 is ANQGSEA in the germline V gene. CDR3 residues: CSVLTGGPVLTF. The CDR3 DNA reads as TGCAGCGTTTTGACAGGGGGCCCCGTCCTGACTTTC.

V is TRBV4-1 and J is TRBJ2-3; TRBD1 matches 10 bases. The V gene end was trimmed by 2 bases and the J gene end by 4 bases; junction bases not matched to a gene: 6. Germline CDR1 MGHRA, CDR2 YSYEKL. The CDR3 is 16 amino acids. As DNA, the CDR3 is TGCGCCAGCAGCCAACAGGGACAGGGGTTATCAGATACGCAGTATTTT. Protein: CASSQQGQGLSDTQYF.

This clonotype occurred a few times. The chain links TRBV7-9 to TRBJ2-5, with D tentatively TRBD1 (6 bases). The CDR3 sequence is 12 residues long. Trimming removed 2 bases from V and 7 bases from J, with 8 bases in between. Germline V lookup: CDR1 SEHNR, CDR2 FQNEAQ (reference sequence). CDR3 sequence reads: CASSLTGPTQYF. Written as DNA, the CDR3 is TGTGCCAGCAGCTTAACAGGGCCGACCCAGTACTTC.

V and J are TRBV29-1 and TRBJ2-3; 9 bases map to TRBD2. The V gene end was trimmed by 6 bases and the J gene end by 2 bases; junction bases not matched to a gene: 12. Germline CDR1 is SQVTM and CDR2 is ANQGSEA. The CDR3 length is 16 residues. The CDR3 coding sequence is TGCAGCGTGAGGGAGGTAGCGGGAGTTACCACAGATACGCAGTATTTT. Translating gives CSVREVAGVTTDTQYF.

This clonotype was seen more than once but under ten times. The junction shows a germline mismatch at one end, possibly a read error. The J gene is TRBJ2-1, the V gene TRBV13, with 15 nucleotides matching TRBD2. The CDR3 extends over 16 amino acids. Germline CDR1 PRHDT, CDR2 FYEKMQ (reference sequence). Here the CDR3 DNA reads TGTGCCAGCGGCTTAGAGGGGACTAGCGGGAGGTATGAGCAGTTCTTC. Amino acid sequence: CASGLEGTSGRYEQFF.

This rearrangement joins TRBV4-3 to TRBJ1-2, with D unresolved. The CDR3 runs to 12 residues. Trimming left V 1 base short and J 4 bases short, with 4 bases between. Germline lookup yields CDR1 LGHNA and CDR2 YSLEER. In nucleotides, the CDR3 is TGCGCCAGCAGCCAAGGGGCCTATGGCTACACCTTC. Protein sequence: CASSQGAYGYTF.

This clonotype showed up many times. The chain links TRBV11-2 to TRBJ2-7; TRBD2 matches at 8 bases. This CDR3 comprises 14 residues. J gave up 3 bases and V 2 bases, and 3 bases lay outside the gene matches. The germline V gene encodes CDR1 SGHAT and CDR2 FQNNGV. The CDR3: CASSLPGGDYEQYF. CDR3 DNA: TGTGCCAGCAGCTTACCCGGGGGGGACTACGAGCAGTACTTC.

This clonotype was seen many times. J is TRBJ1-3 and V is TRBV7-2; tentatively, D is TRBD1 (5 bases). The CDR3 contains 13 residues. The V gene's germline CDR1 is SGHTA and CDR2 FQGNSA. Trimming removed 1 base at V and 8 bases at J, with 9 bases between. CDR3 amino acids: CASSLDEGHTIYF. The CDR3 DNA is TGTGCCAGCAGCTTAGATGAGGGACACACCATATATTTT.

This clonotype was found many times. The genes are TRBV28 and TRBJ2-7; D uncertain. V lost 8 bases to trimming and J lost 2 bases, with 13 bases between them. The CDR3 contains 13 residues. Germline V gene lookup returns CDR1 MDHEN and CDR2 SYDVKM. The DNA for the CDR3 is TGTGCCAGCGCCGCCACAAGTCCCTACGAGCAGTACTTC. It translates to CASAATSPYEQYF.

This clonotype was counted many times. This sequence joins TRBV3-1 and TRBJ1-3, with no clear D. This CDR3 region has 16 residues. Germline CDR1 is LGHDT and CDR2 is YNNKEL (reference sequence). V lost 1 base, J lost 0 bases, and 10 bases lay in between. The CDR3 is CASSQGLWSSGNTIYF. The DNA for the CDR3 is TGTGCCAGCAGCCAAGGCCTGTGGTCCTCTGGAAACACCATATATTTT.

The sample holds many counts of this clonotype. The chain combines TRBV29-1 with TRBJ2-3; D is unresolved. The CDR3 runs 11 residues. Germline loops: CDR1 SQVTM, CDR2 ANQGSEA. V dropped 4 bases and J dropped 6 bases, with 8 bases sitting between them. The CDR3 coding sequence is TGCAGCGTTGCTAGGTCGGATACGCAGTATTTT. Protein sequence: CSVARSDTQYF.

CDR3 region: CASALTVAYEQYF. DNA for the CDR3: TGTGCCAGCGCCCTAACAGTGGCCTACGAGCAGTACTTC. The V and J genes are TRBV6-1 and TRBJ2-7; the D is unclear. Trimming pared 8 bases from V and 2 bases from J, leaving 13 bases between. The CDR3 loop spans 13 amino acids. Germline CDR1 and CDR2: MNHNS and SASEGT.

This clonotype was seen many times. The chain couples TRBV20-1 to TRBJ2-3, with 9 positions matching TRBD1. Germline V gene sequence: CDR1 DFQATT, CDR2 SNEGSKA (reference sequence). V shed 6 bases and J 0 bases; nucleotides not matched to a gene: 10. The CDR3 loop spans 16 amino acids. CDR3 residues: CSAQDRGRGSTDTQYF. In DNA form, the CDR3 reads TGCAGTGCCCAAGACAGGGGGAGGGGTAGCACAGATACGCAGTATTTT.

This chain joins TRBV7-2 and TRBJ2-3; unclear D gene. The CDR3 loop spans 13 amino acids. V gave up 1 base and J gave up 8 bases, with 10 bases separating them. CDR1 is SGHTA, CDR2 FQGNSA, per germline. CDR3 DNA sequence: TGTGCCAGCAGCTTAGTTCAGGATATTACGCAGTATTTT. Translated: CASSLVQDITQYF.

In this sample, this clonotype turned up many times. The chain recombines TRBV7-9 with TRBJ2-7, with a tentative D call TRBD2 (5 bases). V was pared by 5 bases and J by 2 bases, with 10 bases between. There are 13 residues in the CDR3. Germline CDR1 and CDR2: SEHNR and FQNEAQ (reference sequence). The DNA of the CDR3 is TGTGCCAGCAGCCCGAGAGGGCCCTACGAGCAGTACTTC. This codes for CASSPRGPYEQYF.

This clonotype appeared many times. Written as DNA, the CDR3 is TGTGCCAGCAGTTACCCGGCAGGCGGTGGCTACACCTTC. It specifies CASSYPAGGGYTF. The gene calls are TRBV6-5 and TRBJ1-2; D remains unclear. Per the germline V gene, CDR1 is MNHEY and CDR2 is SVGAGI. Trimming pared 2 bases from V and 7 bases from J, leaving 11 bases between. This CDR3 comprises 13 residues.

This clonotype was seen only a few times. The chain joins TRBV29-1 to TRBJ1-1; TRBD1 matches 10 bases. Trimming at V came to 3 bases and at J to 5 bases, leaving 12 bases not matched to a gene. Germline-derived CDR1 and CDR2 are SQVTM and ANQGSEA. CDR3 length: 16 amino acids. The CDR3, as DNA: TGCAGCGTTGATCTAGGGACAGGGGCCCTTCGGACTGAAGCTTTCTTT. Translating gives CSVDLGTGALRTEAFF.

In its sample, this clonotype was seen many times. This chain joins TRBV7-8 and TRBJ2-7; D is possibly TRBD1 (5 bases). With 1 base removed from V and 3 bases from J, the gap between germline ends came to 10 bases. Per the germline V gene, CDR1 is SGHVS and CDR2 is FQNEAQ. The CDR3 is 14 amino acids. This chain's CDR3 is CASSLVTVNYEQYF. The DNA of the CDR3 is TGTGCCAGCAGCTTAGTGACAGTTAACTACGAGCAGTACTTC.

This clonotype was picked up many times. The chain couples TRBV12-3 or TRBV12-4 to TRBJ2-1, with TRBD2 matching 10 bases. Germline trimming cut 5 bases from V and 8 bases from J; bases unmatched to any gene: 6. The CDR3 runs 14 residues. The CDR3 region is CASSPVSGRDEQFF. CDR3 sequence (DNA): TGTGCCAGCAGTCCGGTGAGCGGGAGGGATGAGCAGTTCTTC.

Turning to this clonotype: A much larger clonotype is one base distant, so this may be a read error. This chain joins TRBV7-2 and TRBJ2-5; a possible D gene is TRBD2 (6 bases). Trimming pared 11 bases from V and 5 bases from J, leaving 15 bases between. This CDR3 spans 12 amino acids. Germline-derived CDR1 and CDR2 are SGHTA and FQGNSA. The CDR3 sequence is CAGKAGYETQYF. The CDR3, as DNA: TGTGCCGGCAAGGCGGGGTACGAGACCCAGTACTTC.

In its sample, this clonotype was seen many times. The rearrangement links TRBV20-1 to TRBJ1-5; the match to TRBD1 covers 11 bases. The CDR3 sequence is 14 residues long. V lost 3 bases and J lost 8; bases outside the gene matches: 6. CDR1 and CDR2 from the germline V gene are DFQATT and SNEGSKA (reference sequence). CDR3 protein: CSAREGQGGKPQHF. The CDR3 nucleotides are TGCAGTGCTAGGGAGGGACAGGGGGGAAAGCCCCAGCATTTT.